The 18 T cell receptor beta chains below were found in one sample sequenced in a study of blood T cell repertoires in COVID-19. Generated by immunoSEQ multiplex PCR, the TCRdb table keeps only in-frame clones and is missing some. The table has about 110,000 clones, roughly four fifths seen once. Sequences were obtained from peripheral blood. The receptors come from a woman in her sixties with acute or convalescent COVID-19.

The chain couples TRBV24-1 to TRBJ1-5; unclear D gene. The length of the CDR3 is 13 residues. The V gene lost 4 bases and the J gene lost 9 bases, with 12 bases spanning the gap. Germline assignment: CDR1 KGHDR and CDR2 SFDVKD. For the CDR3, the DNA is TGTGCCACCAGTGACCCCGTTCCAGGGCCCCAGCATTTT. This gives the protein CATSDPVPGPQHF.

The chain joins TRBV11-2 to TRBJ2-7; no firm D call. The CDR3 runs to 13 residues. The germline V and J ends were trimmed by 1 base and 2 bases, with 6 bases remaining between them. Germline V CDR1 and CDR2: SGHAT, FQNNGV. CDR3 nucleotides: TGTGCCAGCAGCTTAGCGGTCGCCTACGAGCAGTACTTC. Its translation is CASSLAVAYEQYF. The full variable domain, with the rest looked up from reference TRBV11-2 and TRBJ2-7, is EAGVAQSPRYKIIEKRQSVAFWCNPISGHATLYWYQQILGQGPKLLIQFQNNGVVDDSQLPKDRFSAERLKGVDSTLKIQPAKLEDSAVYLCASSLAVAYEQYFGPGTRLTVT.

This clone was observed at least ten times. The chain has TRBV6-5 and TRBJ2-7; the match to TRBD1 covers 9 bases. CDR1 MNHEY and CDR2 SVGAGI come from the germline V gene. The CDR3 covers 14 residues. V trimming: 2 bases; J trimming: 4 bases; junction bases outside the gene matches: 3. CDR3 region: CASSYRQGVYEQYF. Here the CDR3 DNA reads TGTGCCAGCAGTTACAGACAGGGGGTGTACGAGCAGTACTTC.

V gene TRBV6-5 combines with J gene TRBJ1-3; D gene uncertain. The V and J ends lost 0 bases and 2 bases respectively, with 5 bases between them. Germline loops: CDR1 MNHEY, CDR2 SVGAGI. The length of the CDR3 is 14 residues. The CDR3: CASSYSLPGNTIYF. The CDR3 DNA sequence: TGTGCCAGCAGTTACTCGCTACCTGGAAACACCATATATTTT.

The chain is built from TRBV5-4 and TRBJ2-1, with 10 bases aligning to TRBD1. The CDR3 runs to 13 residues. J was trimmed by 7 bases and V by 4 bases; bases with no gene match: 2. Germline CDR1 SGHNT, CDR2 YYREEE (reference sequence). This CDR3 is CASSRTGGNEQFF. Here the CDR3 DNA reads TGTGCCAGCAGCCGGACAGGGGGAAATGAGCAGTTCTTC.

J is TRBJ1-2 and V is TRBV4-3, with 9 nucleotides matching TRBD1. CDR3 length: 18 residues. CDR1 and CDR2 from the germline V gene are LGHNA and YSLEER. With V trimmed by 0 bases and J by 0 bases, 8 bases remained unmatched. This CDR3 is CASSQDVPGQGSNYGYTF. CDR3 sequence (DNA): TGCGCCAGCAGCCAAGATGTTCCGGGACAGGGATCTAACTATGGCTACACCTTC.

This chain links TRBV9 with TRBJ1-1; D gene uncertain. The V end was cut by 0 bases, the J end by 5 bases, with 14 bases between. The CDR3 runs 15 residues. Germline values: CDR1 SGDLS, CDR2 YYNGEE. The CDR3 spells CASSVAVGGGTEAFF. The CDR3 coding sequence is TGTGCCAGCAGCGTAGCTGTCGGAGGAGGAACTGAAGCTTTCTTT.

V and J are TRBV5-1 and TRBJ1-2, with D maybe TRBD1 (5 bases). The CDR3 spans 13 residues. The germline V gene encodes CDR1 SGHRS and CDR2 YFSETQ. Trimming pared 4 bases from V and 6 bases from J, leaving 13 bases between. CDR3 sequence: CASSPEGQDGYTF. The DNA of the CDR3 is TGCGCCAGCAGCCCGGAGGGGCAGGATGGCTACACCTTC.

This clone was detected only once. The rearrangement uses TRBV4-3 and TRBJ1-6; 8 nucleotides agree with TRBD1. V lost 1 base to trimming and J lost 9 bases; unmatched junction nucleotides: 8. Germline V gene data show CDR1 as LGHNA and CDR2 as YSLEER. The CDR3 is 16 residues long. CDR3 in amino acids: CASSQAPGGGGSPLHF. The CDR3 nucleotides read TGCGCCAGCAGCCAAGCCCCAGGGGGCGGGGGTTCACCCCTCCACTTT.

The chain carries TRBV4-3 and TRBJ1-1; D is perhaps TRBD1 (5 bases). The CDR3 has 15 amino acids. Germline CDR1 is LGHNA and CDR2 is YSLEER. Trimming took 3 bases from V and 4 from J, leaving 15 bases between them. CDR3 coding DNA: TGCGCCAGCAGCCACTGGGAGGGACGGGTCACTGAAGCTTTCTTT. It encodes CASSHWEGRVTEAFF.

This clone has more than one count but fewer than ten. The rearrangement links TRBV5-1 to TRBJ1-2, with D possibly TRBD1 on 5 matching bases. Trimming cost V 2 bases and J 2 bases, with 7 bases left between them. Germline CDR1 SGHRS, CDR2 YFSETQ. CDR3 size: 13 residues. CDR3 loop: CASSLGANYGYTF. Here the CDR3 DNA reads TGCGCCAGCAGCTTAGGGGCAAACTATGGCTACACCTTC.

The chain links TRBV19 to TRBJ2-7; TRBD2 matches 7 bases. The length of the CDR3 is 15 residues. CDR1 is LNHDA, CDR2 SQIVND, per germline (reference sequence). Trimming took 3 bases from V and 5 from J; bases not matched to a gene: 10. CDR3 protein: CASSMPQGGIDEQYF. CDR3 DNA: TGTGCCAGTAGTATGCCCCAGGGAGGGATCGACGAGCAGTACTTC.

The chain has TRBV19 and TRBJ1-1; TRBD1 agrees at 9 bases. The V and J ends lost 4 bases and 4 bases, in that order; junction bases with no gene match: 10. This CDR3 comprises 16 residues. Germline assignment: CDR1 LNHDA and CDR2 SQIVND (reference sequence). CDR3 bases: TGTGCCAGTAGTACCGACAACCGGGACAGGGCCACTGAAGCTTTCTTT. This gives the protein CASSTDNRDRATEAFF.

The chain combines TRBV2 with TRBJ2-7; TRBD2 matches 7 bases. Germline V gene sequence: CDR1 SNHLY, CDR2 FYNNEI. CDR3 size: 12 residues. The trim removed 11 bases at V and 0 bases at J, leaving 4 bases unmatched. CDR3 bases: TGTGCCGGGGGGGAGAGCTCCTACGAGCAGTACTTC. Amino acid sequence: CAGGESSYEQYF.

The V and J genes are TRBV27 and TRBJ1-1; perhaps TRBD1 as D (6 bases). The CDR3 totals 18 residues. The germline CDR1 and CDR2 sequences are MNHEY and SMNVEV (reference sequence). V lost 5 bases and J 0 bases, leaving 22 bases between the germline ends. The CDR3 DNA reads TGTGCCAGCAGTCCAAGGGGGGGCCCCTCATCGGTGAACACTGAAGCTTTCTTT. Its translation: CASSPRGGPSSVNTEAFF.

The chain is built from TRBV19 and TRBJ1-5; no clear D gene. Germline loops: CDR1 LNHDA, CDR2 SQIVND (reference sequence). The length of the CDR3 is 15 residues. V gave up 5 bases and J gave up 0 bases, with 11 bases separating them. This CDR3 is CASSSSPYSNQPQHF. CDR3 bases: TGTGCCAGTAGTTCTAGTCCCTATAGCAATCAGCCCCAGCATTTT.

The genes are TRBV6-5 and TRBJ2-5; D is perhaps TRBD2 (5 bases). Trimming shortened V by 4 bases and J by 1 base, and 16 bases separated the two germline ends. The CDR3 is 16 residues long. The germline V gene has CDR1 MNHEY and CDR2 SVGAGI. CDR3 in DNA: TGTGCCAGCAGTTCCTTCGCGACTACATTCCAAGAGACCCAGTACTTC. Encoded protein: CASSSFATTFQETQYF.

V gene TRBV7-3 combines with J gene TRBJ1-2; 7 nucleotides match TRBD1. The germline V gene encodes CDR1 SGHTA and CDR2 FQGTGA. This CDR3 is 15 amino acids long. The J segment lost 4 bases and the V segment lost 2 bases, leaving 7 bases of the junction unmatched. In DNA form, the CDR3 reads TGTGCCAGCAGCTTAGCCGGGACAGCACCCTATGGCTACACCTTC. Translated: CASSLAGTAPYGYTF.